The text below deals with one T cell receptor (beta chain). Generated by immunoSEQ multiplex PCR, the TCRdb table keeps only in-frame clones and is missing some. Counted here are around 310,000 clones, almost 80% occurring once; the ten biggest clones make up 5% to 7%. This record belongs to a study of cytotoxic CD8 clonotypes in ibrutinib-treated CLL. On the study more broadly: After a median about eleven months on treatment (6 to 36), response samples were drawn.

This CDR3 spans 15 amino acids. With 0 bases clipped from V and 4 bases from J, the junction kept 2 bases outside the gene matches. CDR1 and CDR2 from the germline V gene are SGHNT and YYREEE (reference sequence). The sample in question was PBMCs, obtained before ibrutinib treatment. V is TRBV5-4 and J is TRBJ2-1, with 9 bases that match TRBD2. The receptor comes from a human donor with chronic lymphocytic leukemia. This chain's CDR3 is CASSLELAGYNEQFF. Written as DNA, the CDR3 is TGTGCCAGCAGCTTGGAGCTAGCGGGGTACAATGAGCAGTTCTTC.